What follows are 16 T cell receptor beta chains derived from one specimen sequenced in a study of cytomegalovirus exposure and HLA in healthy donors. The PCR contained 60 Vbeta and 13 Jbeta primers. Libraries were prepared by immunoSEQ multiplex PCR; TCRdb keeps only in-frame clonotypes and omits some of them. Here the sample spans 150,000 to 200,000 clones, 85% to 90% being singletons. The sequenced sample consisted of PBMCs. These receptors all come from a woman between 18 and 29 years old in good health and CMV-seronegative.

This sequence joins TRBV15 and TRBJ2-7; 13 positions match TRBD2. The CDR3 length is 16 residues. CDR1 is LNHNV, CDR2 YYDKDF, per germline (reference sequence). The V and J ends lost 0 bases and 4 bases, in that order; junction bases with no gene match: 3. The CDR3 is CATSRDWTSGSYEQYF. For the CDR3, the DNA is TGTGCCACCAGCAGAGACTGGACTAGCGGGAGTTACGAGCAGTACTTC.

The sample holds one count of this clone. The V and J genes are TRBV30 and TRBJ2-7, with a weak D call TRBD2 (6 bases). Germline CDR1 reads GTSNPN; CDR2 reads SVGIG (reference sequence). V lost 2 bases and J 6 bases, leaving 17 bases between the germline ends. The CDR3 totals 14 residues. The CDR3 reads CAWSRIGGPLEQYF. CDR3 bases: TGTGCCTGGAGTCGAATAGGAGGGCCTCTCGAGCAGTACTTC. Filled out from reference TRBV30 and TRBJ2-7, the complete variable domain reads SQTIHQWPATLVQPVGSPLSLECTVEGTSNPNLYWYRQAAGRGLQLLFYSVGIGQISSEVPQNLSASRPQDRQFILSSKKLLLSDSGFYLCAWSRIGGPLEQYFGPGTRLTVT.

The genes are TRBV7-2 and TRBJ2-7; 8 bases are a match to TRBD2. Unmatched junction bases numbered 9, after V lost 3 bases and J lost 11 bases. This CDR3 has 13 amino acids. The germline CDR1 and CDR2 sequences are SGHTA and FQGNSA. The CDR3 DNA sequence: TGTGCCAGCAGCTTTAATAGCGGGGCGTTGGAGTACTTC. Its protein is CASSFNSGALEYF.

The gene calls are TRBV29-1 and TRBJ2-3, with 12 bases that match TRBD2. Germline CDR1 reads SQVTM; CDR2 reads ANQGSEA. Trimming at V came to 8 bases and at J to 5 bases, leaving 8 bases not matched to a gene. This CDR3 is built from 14 residues. The CDR3, as DNA: TGCAGCACATCCGGACTAGCGGGGCTAGATACGCAGTATTTT. Amino acid sequence: CSTSGLAGLDTQYF.

The rearrangement links TRBV7-9 to TRBJ2-7; perhaps TRBD1 as D (6 bases). The V end lost 5 bases, the J end lost 0 bases, and 26 bases lay between the germline ends. Germline CDR1 SEHNR, CDR2 FQNEAQ (reference sequence). The CDR3 contains 19 residues. CDR3 amino acids: CASSPLYSRPGQSSYEQYF. CDR3 nucleotide sequence: TGTGCCAGCAGCCCACTTTACTCGCGTCCGGGACAATCCTCCTACGAGCAGTACTTC.

V gene TRBV19 combines with J gene TRBJ1-1; TRBD1 might be the D (5 bases). This CDR3 contains 13 residues. The germline CDR1 and CDR2 sequences are LNHDA and SQIVND (reference sequence). Trimming removed 7 bases from V and 6 bases from J, with 15 bases in between. CDR3 sequence (DNA): TGTGCCAGTACCGAGGTGCAGGGCGCTGAAGCTTTCTTT. Encoded protein: CASTEVQGAEAFF. The full variable domain, in which reference TRBV19 and TRBJ1-1 provide the parts outside the CDR3, is DGGITQSPKYLFRKEGQNVTLSCEQNLNHDAMYWYRQDPGQGLRLIYYSQIVNDFQKGDIAEGYSVSREKKESFPLTVTSAQKNPTAFYLCASTEVQGAEAFFGQGTRLTVV.

The chain recombines TRBV5-4 with TRBJ1-2; no firm D call. The CDR3 is 15 residues long. V was shortened by 1 base and J by 9 bases, with 19 bases between the two germline ends. Germline CDR1 and CDR2: SGHNT and YYREEE (reference sequence). The CDR3 coding sequence is TGTGCCAGCAGCTTGATCGGTGTACAGTACCGAAGCTACACCTTC. Protein product: CASSLIGVQYRSYTF.

The gene calls are TRBV29-1 and TRBJ2-6; 8 nucleotides align to TRBD1. V trimming: 4 bases; J trimming: 0 bases; junction bases outside the gene matches: 5. Germline V gives CDR1 SQVTM, CDR2 ANQGSEA. The CDR3 runs 16 residues. CDR3 in amino acids: CSVVRTGSSGANVLTF. The CDR3 DNA sequence: TGCAGCGTTGTTAGGACAGGGAGCTCTGGGGCCAACGTCCTGACTTTC.

This chain links TRBV7-6 with TRBJ1-2; 8 bases are a match to TRBD1. CDR3 length: 15 amino acids. The V and J ends lost 1 base and 8 bases, in that order; junction bases with no gene match: 9. CDR1 SGHVS and CDR2 FNYEAQ come from the germline V gene. The CDR3 DNA reads as TGTGCCAGCAGCTTAGTGGGACAGGACCCGCAAGGCTACACCTTC. Protein sequence: CASSLVGQDPQGYTF.

This clone occurred a few times. CDR3: CASSSFSGGEAGELFF. The CDR3 DNA is TGTGCCAGCAGCTCCTTTAGCGGGGGGGAGGCCGGGGAGCTGTTTTTT. The V gene is TRBV5-4, the J gene TRBJ2-2; 11 nucleotides agree with TRBD2. Germline trimming cut 3 bases from V and 6 bases from J; bases unmatched to any gene: 7. The V gene's germline CDR1 is SGHNT and CDR2 YYREEE (reference sequence). The CDR3 runs 16 residues.

This sequence joins TRBV27 and TRBJ1-1, with 7 nucleotides matching TRBD1. Germline-derived CDR1 and CDR2 are MNHEY and SMNVEV (reference sequence). The ends lost 3 bases at V and 10 bases at J; junction bases unmatched: 5. CDR3 length: 12 amino acids. CDR3 bases: TGTGCCAGCAGTTTTGGAGGGACAGTAGCTTTCTTT. Protein: CASSFGGTVAFF.

This clone was found once. This chain connects TRBV4-1 to TRBJ2-5, with 14 bases identical to TRBD2. The CDR3 runs to 15 residues. Per the germline V gene, CDR1 is MGHRA and CDR2 is YSYEKL. J was trimmed by 5 bases and V by 4 bases; bases with no gene match: 3. The CDR3 region is CASSRLAGGPETQYF. The CDR3 DNA sequence: TGCGCCAGCAGCCGACTAGCGGGGGGGCCTGAGACCCAGTACTTC.

The J gene is TRBJ1-1, the V gene TRBV18; D might be TRBD1 (5 bases). The CDR3 is 15 residues long. Germline CDR1 reads KGHSH; CDR2 reads LQKENI. The V and J ends lost 3 bases and 8 bases respectively, with 19 bases between them. CDR3 residues: CASSPGGRAPIEAFF. The CDR3 DNA sequence: TGTGCCAGCTCACCTGGGGGGAGGGCCCCAATAGAAGCTTTCTTT.

The chain has TRBV29-1 and TRBJ1-1; 7 bases match TRBD1. The germline gives CDR1 SQVTM, CDR2 ANQGSEA. The CDR3 sequence is 13 residues long. The V and J ends lost 4 bases and 4 bases, in that order; junction bases with no gene match: 6. The CDR3 DNA reads as TGCAGCGTTGTCGGAACAGGGGTCACTGAAGCTTTCTTT. This codes for CSVVGTGVTEAFF.

The chain has TRBV5-4 and TRBJ1-1, with D possibly matching TRBD1 (6 bases). Trimming took off 4 bases at V and 1 base at J, with 17 bases between the two ends. The CDR3 consists of 16 residues. Germline loops: CDR1 SGHNT, CDR2 YYREEE (reference sequence). The CDR3 region is CASSIDAGVGNTEAFF. As DNA, the CDR3 is TGTGCCAGCAGCATAGACGCAGGGGTCGGGAACACTGAAGCTTTCTTT.

Comments on this clone: The junction departs from the called germline gene at one end, perhaps through a read error. This sequence joins TRBV7-9 and TRBJ1-1; 9 bases are shared with TRBD1. The germline CDR1 and CDR2 sequences are SEHNR and FQNEAQ (reference sequence). The CDR3 is made up of 15 amino acids. CDR3 coding DNA: TGTTCCAGCAGCGAGGGACAGGGCGCAGACACTGAAGCTTTCTTT. This translates into CSSSEGQGADTEAFF.